Sequencing of this T cell receptor beta chain was carried out in a study of T-cell reconstitution after alpha-beta-depleted transplantation in children. As it was prepared, the TCRbeta library received unique molecular identifiers. In TCRdb, the PCR reads were re-called with MiXCR into one record per CDR3 protein. Here the sample spans roughly 590,000 distinct CDR3 sequences, roughly 15% being singletons. V dropped 2 bases and J dropped 2; count of bases not matched to a gene: 18. The CDR3 consists of 20 residues. CDR1 is SGHAT and CDR2 is FQNNGV in the germline V gene. This chain connects TRBV11-2 to TRBJ2-5; 9 positions match TRBD2. The sample consisted of PBMCs from the stem cell graft donor, taken from the stem cell graft. The TCR sequence derives from a human donor who donated a stem cell graft to a child with acute myeloid leukemia. The CDR3 here is CASSLKDRVLAGIPQETQYF. Written as DNA, the CDR3 is TGTGCCAGCAGCTTAAAGGACAGAGTCCTAGCGGGGATTCCTCAAGAGACCCAGTACTTC. The full variable domain, completed using reference TRBV11-2 and TRBJ2-5, is EAGVAQSPRYKIIEKRQSVAFWCNPISGHATLYWYQQILGQGPKLLIQFQNNGVVDDSQLPKDRFSAERLKGVDSTLKIQPAKLEDSAVYLCASSLKDRVLAGIPQETQYFGPGTRLLVL.